Below, 10 T cell receptor beta chains from the same sample are listed, as sequenced in a study of cytomegalovirus exposure and HLA in healthy donors. Primers for the PCR totalled 60 Vbeta and 13 Jbeta. Profiled with immunoSEQ multiplex PCR; TCRdb holds only in-frame clones, not every one. This sample has fewer than 150,000 clones, with about four fifths found just once. The sequenced material came from PBMCs. These receptors all stem from a man younger than 45 in good health and CMV-seronegative.

The chain is built from TRBV7-8 and TRBJ2-3, with TRBD2 matching 11 bases. The CDR3 loop spans 19 amino acids. The germline V gene encodes CDR1 SGHVS and CDR2 FQNEAQ. Trimming at V came to 5 bases and at J to 0 bases, leaving 13 bases not matched to a gene. This CDR3 is CASSATVWASGRSTDTQYF. The CDR3 nucleotides are TGTGCCAGCAGCGCTACCGTCTGGGCTAGCGGGAGGAGCACAGATACGCAGTATTTT.

The V and J genes are TRBV9 and TRBJ2-1; D not resolved. In germline, CDR1 is SGDLS, CDR2 YYNGEE. V lost 0 bases and J 9 bases, leaving 7 bases between the germline ends. The CDR3 is made up of 12 amino acids. CDR3 protein: CASSVGLGEQFF. The CDR3 bases are TGTGCCAGCAGCGTAGGTCTCGGTGAGCAGTTCTTC. The full variable domain, completed using reference TRBV9 and TRBJ2-1, is DSGVTQTPKHLITATGQRVTLRCSPRSGDLSVYWYQQSLDQGLQFLIQYYNGEERAKGNILERFSAQQFPDLHSELNLSSLELGDSALYFCASSVGLGEQFFGPGTRLTVL.

This clone was counted only a few times. The chain is built from TRBV6-5 and TRBJ1-1; D call uncertain. Looked up from germline, CDR1 is MNHEY and CDR2 is SVGAGI. Trimming removed 2 bases from V and 2 bases from J, with 6 bases in between. The CDR3 runs 13 residues. The CDR3 protein is CASSYERNTEAFF. CDR3 sequence (DNA): TGTGCCAGCAGTTACGAGCGTAACACTGAAGCTTTCTTT.

In DNA form, the CDR3 reads TGTGCCAGCAGCACCGGGACTAGCTACTACGAGCAGTACTTC. Translation gives CASSTGTSYYEQYF. The chain uses TRBV6-6 and TRBJ2-7, with 9 nucleotides matching TRBD2. CDR1 is MNHNY and CDR2 is SVGAGI in the germline V gene (reference sequence). The CDR3 length is 14 residues. The V segment lost 6 bases and the J segment 3 bases; nucleotides outside the gene matches: 6.

V and J are TRBV10-3 and TRBJ1-4, with 9 bases identical to TRBD1. Germline V gene sequence: CDR1 ENHRY, CDR2 SYGVKD. The CDR3 has 14 residues. V trimming: 9 bases; J trimming: 1 base; junction bases outside the gene matches: 3. DNA for the CDR3: TGTGCCATAAAGGGACAGGGAACTAATGAAAAACTGTTTTTT. Translated: CAIKGQGTNEKLFF.

This sequence joins TRBV6-5 and TRBJ2-1; D possibly corresponds to TRBD2 (6 bases). The V end was cut by 0 bases, the J end by 6 bases, with 12 bases between. CDR3 length equals 15 residues. Germline CDR1 and CDR2: MNHEY and SVGAGI. As DNA, the CDR3 is TGTGCCAGCAGTTACTCGACGCTAGCGTCCAATGAGCAGTTCTTC. It translates to CASSYSTLASNEQFF.

This clone was recorded only once. The chain combines TRBV30 with TRBJ1-4; maybe TRBD1 (6 bases). The CDR3 runs 14 residues. The V and J ends lost 2 bases and 3 bases respectively, with 10 bases between them. The germline CDR1 and CDR2 sequences are GTSNPN and SVGIG (reference sequence). The CDR3 sequence is CAWSTYRANEKLFF. CDR3 bases: TGTGCCTGGAGTACGTACAGGGCTAATGAAAAACTGTTTTTT.

This clone was seen a handful of times. V is TRBV7-9 and J is TRBJ2-7; D possibly corresponds to TRBD2 (6 bases). CDR3 length: 14 amino acids. V was cut by 2 bases and J by 1 base, with 9 bases left in between. Germline V CDR1 and CDR2: SEHNR, FQNEAQ (reference sequence). The CDR3 DNA follows: TGTGCCAGCAGCTTAATGGAGGGTTCCTACGAGCAGTACTTC. This encodes CASSLMEGSYEQYF.

The chain carries TRBV28 and TRBJ2-7; 7 bases are a match to TRBD1. Per the germline V gene, CDR1 is MDHEN and CDR2 is SYDVKM. The CDR3 length is 12 residues. Trimming cost V 8 bases and J 2 bases; bases outside gene matches: 3. CDR3 sequence (DNA): TGTGCCAGCGGACAGGAGCCCTACGAGCAGTACTTC. Translating it yields CASGQEPYEQYF.

V is TRBV15 and J is TRBJ2-1, with a possible D match to TRBD1 (5 bases). V was shortened by 0 bases and J by 10 bases, with 13 bases between the two germline ends. CDR1 and CDR2 (germline): LNHNV, YYDKDF (reference sequence). This CDR3 has 14 residues. In nucleotides, the CDR3 is TGTGCCACCAGCAGAGATTCGTTAGGGGTCGAGCAGTTCTTC. Translated: CATSRDSLGVEQFF.